The clone carrying this TCR beta chain was counted ten times or more. TCRdb re-called the 5' RACE reads with MiXCR, one entry per CDR3 protein. The data contain around 400,000 distinct CDR3 sequences, approximately 24% of them singletons. These data are taken from a study of T-cell memory formation after mild COVID-19. Specimen: PBMCs or a T cell subset sorted from them (not recorded which). The receptor was isolated from an adult woman who had mild COVID-19 (a few samples of this study predate the infection). Cell type and time point are not known.

CDR3 bases: TGTGCCAGCTCACCGGGGGCAGTCTCCTACAATGAGCAGTTCTTC. Protein product: CASSPGAVSYNEQFF. The chain combines TRBV18 with TRBJ2-1, with a possible D match to TRBD1 (6 bases). This CDR3 contains 15 residues. The V gene lost 3 bases and the J gene lost 0 bases, with 9 bases spanning the gap. Germline lookup yields CDR1 KGHSH and CDR2 LQKENI.